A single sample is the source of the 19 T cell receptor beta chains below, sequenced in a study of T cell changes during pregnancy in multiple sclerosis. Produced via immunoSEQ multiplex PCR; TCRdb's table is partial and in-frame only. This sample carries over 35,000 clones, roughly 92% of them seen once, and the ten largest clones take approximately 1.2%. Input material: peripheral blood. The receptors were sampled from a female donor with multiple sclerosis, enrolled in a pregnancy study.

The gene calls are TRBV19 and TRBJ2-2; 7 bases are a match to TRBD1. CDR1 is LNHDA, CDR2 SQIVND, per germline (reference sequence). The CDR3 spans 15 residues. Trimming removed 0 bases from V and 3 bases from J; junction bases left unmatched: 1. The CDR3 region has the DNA TGTGCCAGTAGTATAGAACAGGGGTACACCGGGGAGCTGTTTTTT. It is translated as CASSIEQGYTGELFF.

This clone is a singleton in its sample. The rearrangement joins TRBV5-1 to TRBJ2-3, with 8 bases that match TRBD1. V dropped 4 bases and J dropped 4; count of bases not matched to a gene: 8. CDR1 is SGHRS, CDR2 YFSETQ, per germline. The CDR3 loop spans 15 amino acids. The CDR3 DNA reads TGCGCCAGCAGCGCACAGGGGGAGGTCGCAGATACGCAGTATTTT. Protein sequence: CASSAQGEVADTQYF. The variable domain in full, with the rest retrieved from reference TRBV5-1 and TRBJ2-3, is KAGVTQTPRYLIKTRGQQVTLSCSPISGHRSVSWYQQTPGQGLQFLFEYFSETQRNKGNFPGRFSGRQFSNSRSEMNVSTLELGDSALYLCASSAQGEVADTQYFGPGTRLTVL.

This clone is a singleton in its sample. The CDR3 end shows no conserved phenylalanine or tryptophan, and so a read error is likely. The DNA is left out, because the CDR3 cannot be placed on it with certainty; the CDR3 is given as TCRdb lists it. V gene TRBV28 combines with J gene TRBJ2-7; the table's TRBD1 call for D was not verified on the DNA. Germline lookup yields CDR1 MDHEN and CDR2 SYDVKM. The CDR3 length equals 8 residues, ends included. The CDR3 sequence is CASSSGQN.

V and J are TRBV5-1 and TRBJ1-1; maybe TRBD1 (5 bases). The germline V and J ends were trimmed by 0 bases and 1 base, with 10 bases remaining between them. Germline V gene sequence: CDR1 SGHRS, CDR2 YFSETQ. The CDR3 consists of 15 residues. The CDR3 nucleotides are TGCGCCAGCAGCTTGGAGGCAGGGAGGAACACTGAAGCTTTCTTT. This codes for CASSLEAGRNTEAFF.

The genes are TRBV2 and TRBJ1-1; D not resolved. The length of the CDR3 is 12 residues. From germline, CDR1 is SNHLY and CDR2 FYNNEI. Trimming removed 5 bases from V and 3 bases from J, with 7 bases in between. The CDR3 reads CASSFGYTEAFF. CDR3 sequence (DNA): TGTGCCAGCAGTTTCGGTTACACTGAAGCTTTCTTT.

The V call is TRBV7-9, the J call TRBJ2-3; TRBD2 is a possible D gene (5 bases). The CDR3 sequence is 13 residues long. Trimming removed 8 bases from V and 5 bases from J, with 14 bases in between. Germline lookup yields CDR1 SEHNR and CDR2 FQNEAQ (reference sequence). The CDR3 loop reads CASSTNWVDTQYF. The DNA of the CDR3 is TGTGCCAGCTCGACTAATTGGGTAGATACGCAGTATTTT.

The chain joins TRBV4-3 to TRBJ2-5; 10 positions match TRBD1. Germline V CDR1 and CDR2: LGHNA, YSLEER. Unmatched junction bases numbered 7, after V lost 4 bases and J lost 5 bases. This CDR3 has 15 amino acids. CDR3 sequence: CASSPGQGDGETQYF. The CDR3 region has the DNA TGCGCCAGCAGCCCCGGACAGGGGGACGGGGAGACCCAGTACTTC.

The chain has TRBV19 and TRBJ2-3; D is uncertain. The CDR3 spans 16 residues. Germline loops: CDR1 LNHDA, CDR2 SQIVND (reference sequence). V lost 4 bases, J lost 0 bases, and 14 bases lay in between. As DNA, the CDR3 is TGTGCCAGTAGTACCAACTCTAGGCTGAGCACAGATACGCAGTATTTT. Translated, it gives CASSTNSRLSTDTQYF.

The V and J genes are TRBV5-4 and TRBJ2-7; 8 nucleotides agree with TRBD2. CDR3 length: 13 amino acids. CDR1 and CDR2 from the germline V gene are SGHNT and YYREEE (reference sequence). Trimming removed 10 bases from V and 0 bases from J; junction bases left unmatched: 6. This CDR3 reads CAVRREASYEQYF. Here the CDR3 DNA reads TGTGCCGTGAGGCGGGAGGCCTCCTACGAGCAGTACTTC.

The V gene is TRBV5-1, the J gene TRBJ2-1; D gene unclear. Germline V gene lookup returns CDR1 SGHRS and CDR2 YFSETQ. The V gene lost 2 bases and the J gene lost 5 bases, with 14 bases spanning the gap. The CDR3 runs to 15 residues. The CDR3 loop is CASSFLEPSDNEQFF. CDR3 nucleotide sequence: TGCGCCAGCAGCTTTCTAGAACCTTCAGACAATGAGCAGTTCTTC.

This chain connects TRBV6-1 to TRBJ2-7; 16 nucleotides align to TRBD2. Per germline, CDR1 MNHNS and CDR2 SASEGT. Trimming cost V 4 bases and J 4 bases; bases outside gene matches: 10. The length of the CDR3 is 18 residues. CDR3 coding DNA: TGTGCCAGCAGTGCCCCGCGCGGGACTAGCGGGAGGGGATACGAGCAGTACTTC. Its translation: CASSAPRGTSGRGYEQYF.

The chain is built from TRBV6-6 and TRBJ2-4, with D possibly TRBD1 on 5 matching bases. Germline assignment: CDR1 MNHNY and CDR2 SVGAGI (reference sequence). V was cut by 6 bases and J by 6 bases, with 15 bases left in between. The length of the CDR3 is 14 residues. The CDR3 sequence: CASSSDSDRNIQYF. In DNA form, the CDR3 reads TGTGCCAGCAGCTCCGACAGCGACAGAAACATTCAGTACTTC.

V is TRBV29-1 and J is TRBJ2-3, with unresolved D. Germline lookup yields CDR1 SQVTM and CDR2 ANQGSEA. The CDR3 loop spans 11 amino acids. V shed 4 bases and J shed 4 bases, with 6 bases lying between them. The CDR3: CSVARSDTQYF. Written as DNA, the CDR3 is TGCAGCGTTGCAAGGTCAGATACGCAGTATTTT.

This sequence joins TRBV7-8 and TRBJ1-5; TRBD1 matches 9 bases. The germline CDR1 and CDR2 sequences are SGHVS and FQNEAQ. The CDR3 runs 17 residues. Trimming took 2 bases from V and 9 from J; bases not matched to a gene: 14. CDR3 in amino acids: CASSLRVVTGGRWPQHF. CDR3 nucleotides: TGTGCCAGCAGCTTAAGAGTTGTGACAGGGGGGCGGTGGCCCCAGCATTTT.

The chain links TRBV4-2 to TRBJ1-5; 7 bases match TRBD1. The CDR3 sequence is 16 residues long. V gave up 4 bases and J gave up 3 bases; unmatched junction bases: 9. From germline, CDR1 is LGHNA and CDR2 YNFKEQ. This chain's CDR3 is CASSRRQGGDNQPQHF. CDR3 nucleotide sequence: TGTGCCAGCAGCCGGAGACAGGGTGGAGACAATCAGCCCCAGCATTTT.

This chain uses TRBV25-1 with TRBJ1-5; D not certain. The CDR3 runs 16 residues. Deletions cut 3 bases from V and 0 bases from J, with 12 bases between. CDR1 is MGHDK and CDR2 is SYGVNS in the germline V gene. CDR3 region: CASSEAAENSNQPQHF. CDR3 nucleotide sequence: TGTGCCAGCAGTGAGGCAGCGGAGAATAGCAATCAGCCCCAGCATTTT.

The CDR3 coding sequence is TGTGCCATCAGTGATGCGGGAGGAGCCTCAGATACGCAGTATTTT. Protein product: CAISDAGGASDTQYF. V is TRBV10-3 and J is TRBJ2-3; 8 bases fit TRBD2. The CDR3 is 15 residues long. The germline CDR1 and CDR2 sequences are ENHRY and SYGVKD. With 3 bases clipped from V and 4 bases from J, the junction kept 6 bases outside the gene matches.

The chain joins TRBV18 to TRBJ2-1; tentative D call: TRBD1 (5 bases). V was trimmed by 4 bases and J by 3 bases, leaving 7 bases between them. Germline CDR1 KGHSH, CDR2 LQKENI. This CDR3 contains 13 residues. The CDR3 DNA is TGTGCCAGCTCACTAGACAGCTACAATGAGCAGTTCTTC. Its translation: CASSLDSYNEQFF.

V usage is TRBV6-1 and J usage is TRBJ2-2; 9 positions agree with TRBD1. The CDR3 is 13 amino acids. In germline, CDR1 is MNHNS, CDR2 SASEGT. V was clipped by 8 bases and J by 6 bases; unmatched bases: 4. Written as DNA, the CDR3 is TGTGCCAGCGGACAGGGGAGGGCCGGGGAGCTGTTTTTT. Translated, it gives CASGQGRAGELFF.